This T cell receptor (beta chain) was recovered during a study of Ad26.COV2.S vaccination and SARS-CoV-2 variants. Trimming took 4 bases from V and 0 from J, leaving 13 bases between them. Germline values: CDR1 MDHEN, CDR2 SYDVKM. The CDR3 runs 16 residues. Some clones are missing from TCRdb's copy, which holds only in-frame ones; the method was immunoSEQ multiplex PCR. The data show 150,000 to 200,000 clones, around 90% seen once. The sample was peripheral blood, taken after recovery from COVID-19. The receptor was isolated from a human donor who had recovered from COVID-19. The V gene is TRBV28, the J gene TRBJ1-5; TRBD1 is a possible D gene (5 bases). This chain's CDR3 is CASSWGVGVSNQPQHF. In DNA form, the CDR3 reads TGTGCCAGCAGTTGGGGGGTGGGGGTTAGCAATCAGCCCCAGCATTTT.